This section outlines one T cell receptor beta chain sequence together with its context. Its antigen is not identified. Method: immunoSEQ multiplex PCR; TCRdb's copy keeps in-frame clones and lacks some. The sample lists about 59,000 clones, around 90% occurring once. The CDR3 length is 16 residues. V shed 4 bases, J shed 4 bases, and the junction held 10 bases outside the gene matches. CDR1 SGHVS and CDR2 FQNEAQ come from the germline V gene. The sample belongs to a study of a mutant IDH1 vaccine in newly diagnosed glioma. On the study more broadly: Onset of vaccination occurred 4-6 weeks following radiotherapy alone, or with temozolomide cycles.

As to time point: week 5, during vaccination. Vaccination comprised doses that each held 300 ug of mutant IDH1 20-mer peptide, plus topical imiquimod. This material consisted of PBMCs, taken from a glioma patient whose treatment included an IDH1 peptide vaccine. This chain uses TRBV7-8 with TRBJ1-5; TRBD1 matches at 7 bases. The sequence came from a woman aged 40-49 years with glioma. CDR3 loop: CASSSRDSPKNQPQHF. The CDR3 DNA sequence: TGTGCCAGCAGCTCCCGGGACAGCCCGAAAAATCAGCCCCAGCATTTT. The entire variable domain, with the rest obtained from reference TRBV7-8 and TRBJ1-5, is as follows: GAGVSQSPRYKVAKRGQDVALRCDPISGHVSLFWYQQALGQGPEFLTYFQNEAQLDKSGLPSDRFFAERPEGSVSTLKIQRTQQEDSAVYLCASSSRDSPKNQPQHFGDGTRLSIL.